A selection of T cell receptor beta chains follows, all from one sample in a study of T cell changes during pregnancy in multiple sclerosis. Repertoires were generated with immunoSEQ multiplex PCR, while TCRdb's copy carries only in-frame clones and drops some. The data show about 80,000 clones, about 91% seen once. The sample in question was peripheral blood, obtained before pregnancy. Receptors originate from a female donor with multiple sclerosis, enrolled in a pregnancy study. Both conserved end residues are part of each CDR3. Fields, in order: J gene, D gene, V gene, clone size, CDR3 DNA, CDR3 protein. A D gene is named only where the DNA matches it firmly. Clone size is stated in some rows and not others, as once, few, many or a class when expanded.

TRBJ1-6 TRBD1 TRBV6-5 - TGTGCCAGCAGTTATACGGGACAGAGAAATTCACCCCTCCACTTT CASSYTGQRNSPLHF
TRBJ2-7 TRBD1 TRBV11-2 once TGTGCCAGCAGCTCGCTCCGGGACAGGTACGAGCAGTACTTC CASSSLRDRYEQYF
TRBJ2-3 TRBD2 TRBV10-1 - TGCGCCAGCAGTGCAACCCCCGGGACTAATACGCAGTATTTT CASSATPGTNTQYF
TRBJ1-2 TRBD1 TRBV29-1 - TGCAGCGCCGGGGGACAGGGGTATGGCTACACCTTC CSAGGQGYGYTF
TRBJ1-2 TRBD1 TRBV30 - TGTGCCTGGAAGGCAGGGGGCTGGGGCTACACCTTC CAWKAGGWGYTF
TRBJ1-1 TRBD1 TRBV5-1 - TGCGCCAGCAGCTTGACGGGACAGGGAAGCACTGAAGCTTTCTTT CASSLTGQGSTEAFF
TRBJ2-5 - TRBV4-2 - TGTGCCAGCAGCCATGGATCAGGTACCCAGTACTTC CASSHGSGTQYF
TRBJ2-3 TRBD2 TRBV7-6 - TGTGCCAGCAGCTTAACGACTAGCGGGGGTTCAGATACGCAGTATTTT CASSLTTSGGSDTQYF
TRBJ1-2 - TRBV5-1 - TGCGCCAGCAGTAGAGAGGCTCTCAATGGCTACACCTTC CASSREALNGYTF
TRBJ1-1 TRBD1 TRBV5-6 once TGTGCCAGCAGCTTGCAAATCTTGACAGGGGTGGACACTGAAGCTTTCTTT CASSLQILTGVDTEAFF
TRBJ1-1 TRBD1 TRBV7-9 - TGTGCCAGCAGCATACCGAGACAGGGCGTGAACACTGAAGCTTTCTTT CASSIPRQGVNTEAFF
TRBJ2-7 - TRBV19 - TGTGCCAGCAGTTCGGGGTCCGAGCAGTACTTC CASSSGSEQYF
TRBJ1-1 TRBD1 TRBV4-1 - TGCGCCAGCAGCCAACAAGGACAGGGTACGAACACTGAAGCTTTCTTT CASSQQGQGTNTEAFF
TRBJ1-5 - TRBV6-6 - TGTGCCAGCAACCCATGGGGCAGCAATCAGCCCCAGCATTTT CASNPWGSNQPQHF
TRBJ1-4 TRBD1 TRBV5-1 - TGCGCCAGCAGCCCGAACAGGGGGGATATGCGGGAAAAACTGTTTTTT CASSPNRGDMREKLFF
TRBJ1-2 - TRBV4-1 - TGCGCCAGCAGCCAAGTTTCCAGTTTCTATGGCTACACCTTC CASSQVSSFYGYTF
TRBJ2-2 TRBD1 TRBV5-1 - TGCGCCAGCAGCTCCCGACAGGGGAAGACGAACACCGGGGAGCTGTTTTTT CASSSRQGKTNTGELFF
TRBJ1-5 TRBD1 TRBV27 - TGTGCCAGCGGACAGGGCAATCAGCCCCAGCATTTT CASGQGNQPQHF
TRBJ2-7 TRBD1 TRBV5-4 - TGTGCCAGCAGCTTGGCAGGGGGCGGCATGGTCGACGAGCAGTACTTC CASSLAGGGMVDEQYF
TRBJ1-1 - TRBV5-1 - TGCGCCAGCAGCTTGTTCGGAGGTACGGGGGACACTGAAGCTTTCTTT CASSLFGGTGDTEAFF
TRBJ1-1 - TRBV9 - TGTGCCAGCAGCCTCAGGGTCGAATGGAACACTGAAGCTTTCTTT CASSLRVEWNTEAFF
TRBJ1-5 TRBD1 TRBV5-1 - TGCGCCAGCAGCTTTGGGACAGGGAAGGGTCAGCCCCAGCATTTT CASSFGTGKGQPQHF
TRBJ2-1 - TRBV6-5 - TGTGCCAGCAGTTTAACGGCCGGGGACAATGAGCAGTTCTTC CASSLTAGDNEQFF
TRBJ2-1 TRBD2 TRBV18 - TGTGCCAGCTCACCGCGCGGGGGGCGTTCCTACAATGAGCAGTTCTTC CASSPRGGRSYNEQFF
TRBJ2-5 - TRBV30 once TGTGCCTGGAGTTTTGGAAGGCCCCTGGGCCCGTATGGGGAGACCCAGTACTTC CAWSFGRPLGPYGETQYF
TRBJ1-1 - TRBV29-1 - TGCAGCGTTGTCGGCAGGGCCAAGGCTGAGGCTTTCTTT CSVVGRAKAEAFF
TRBJ1-6 - TRBV30 - TGTGCCTGGAGTGTTACAGGCTCGATGGGATCCTATAATTCACCCCTCCACTTT CAWSVTGSMGSYNSPLHF
TRBJ1-2 - TRBV5-1 - TGCGCCAGCAGCGTGGACAGCCCAAACACCTATGGCTACACCTTC CASSVDSPNTYGYTF
TRBJ2-1 - TRBV7-3 - TGTGCCAGCAGCTTAGGCGCGGCCCGGGGCAATGAGCAGTTCTTC CASSLGAARGNEQFF
TRBJ2-5 - TRBV11-2 - TGTGCCAGCAGCTTAGAACCTGCACAGAACCAGTACTTC CASSLEPAQNQYF
TRBJ2-5 - TRBV20-1 - TGCAGTGCTTGGGGGGTGGAGACCCAGTACTTC CSAWGVETQYF
TRBJ2-3 TRBD2 TRBV4-2 - TGTGCCAGCAGCCAAGGCACTAGCGGCAAAGGCACAGATACGCAGTATTTT CASSQGTSGKGTDTQYF
TRBJ2-4 - TRBV29-1 - TGCAGCGTTGAATCCGGGGTAGCCAAAAACATTCAGTACTTC CSVESGVAKNIQYF
TRBJ2-1 - TRBV5-4 - TGTGCCAGCAGCTTTCGGGGGGCAGGAGAGCAGTTCTTC CASSFRGAGEQFF
TRBJ1-2 - TRBV19 - TGTGCCAGTAGTATTAGTGGCAGGGGAAGTGGCTACACCTTC CASSISGRGSGYTF
TRBJ1-5 - TRBV27 - TGTGCCAGCAGCCAGGGCAATCAGCCCCAGCATTTT CASSQGNQPQHF
TRBJ2-1 TRBD2 TRBV29-1 - TGCAGCGTCCCCGGGGGAGGGACTAGCCTGTTCTTC CSVPGGGTSLFF
TRBJ2-1 TRBD1 TRBV6-5 - TGTGCCAGCAGTTACTCCCGGGACAGTTTCAATGAGCAGTTCTTC CASSYSRDSFNEQFF
TRBJ1-1 TRBD1 TRBV19 - TGTGCCAGCCAGCGGACAGGGGGGACTGAAGCTTTCTTT CASQRTGGTEAFF
TRBJ2-6 TRBD1 TRBV9 few TGTGCCAGCAGCGTGACACAGGGGGCTGGGGCCAACGTCCTGACTTTC CASSVTQGAGANVLTF
TRBJ1-2 - TRBV18 once TGTGCCAGCTCACCCATGGCAACTAACTATGGCTACACCTTC CASSPMATNYGYTF
TRBJ1-4 - TRBV6-1 - TGTGCCAGCAGTGAAACCCAGGGGTTCGGTGAAAAACTGTTTTTT CASSETQGFGEKLFF
TRBJ1-1 - TRBV27 - TGTGCCAGCAGTATGCGCAGGGCCGAGAACACTGAAGCTTTCTTT CASSMRRAENTEAFF
TRBJ2-2 - TRBV4-1 - TGCGCCAGCAGCCAAGAACGGGGGATGCAACTCGCCGGGGAGCTGTTTTTT CASSQERGMQLAGELFF
TRBJ1-2 - TRBV4-1 once TGCGCCAGCAGCCAGCCACGGGGGTCTGCGGGCTATGGCTACACCTTC CASSQPRGSAGYGYTF
TRBJ1-1 - TRBV6-5 - TGTGCCAGCCGGGACTCTGGATCAAACACTGAAGCTTTCTTT CASRDSGSNTEAFF
TRBJ2-1 - TRBV2 - TGTGCCAGCATCCCCCCCGTGGGGGCTATACAGTTCTTC CASIPPVGAIQFF
TRBJ2-5 TRBD2 TRBV11-2 - TGTGCCAGCAGCTTTAGGGGACTAAGACAAGAGACCCAGTACTTC CASSFRGLRQETQYF
TRBJ1-2 - TRBV7-8 - TGTGCCAGCAGCTTTGGGAGGCGGCGAGGATCCGACTATGGCTACACCTTC CASSFGRRRGSDYGYTF
TRBJ1-2 TRBD1 TRBV5-1 - TGCGCCAGCAGCTTGGCGACAGGGGGCGCAGATGGCTACACCTTC CASSLATGGADGYTF
TRBJ2-3 - TRBV4-1 once TGCGCCAGCAGCCAGCGGACAGATACGCAGTATTTT CASSQRTDTQYF
TRBJ2-5 - TRBV11-2 - TGTGCCAGCAGCCCTCAGACTAGTAAAGAGACCCAGTACTTC CASSPQTSKETQYF
TRBJ2-7 TRBD1 TRBV6-5 - TGTGCCAGCAGTTTAAACCGGGACAGGAGAACCTACGAGCAGTACTTC CASSLNRDRRTYEQYF
TRBJ1-5 TRBD1 TRBV5-6 - TGTGCCAGCAGCTTGGCCAGGGGGAGCAATCAGCCCCAGCATTTT CASSLARGSNQPQHF